The sequence of this T cell receptor (beta chain) was determined in a study of T cell changes during pregnancy in multiple sclerosis. Here immunoSEQ multiplex PCR was the method, and the copy in TCRdb shows in-frame clones only, minus some. The table has about 27,000 clones, more than 75% seen once. The CDR3 sequence is 15 residues long. V lost 1 base and J lost 2; bases outside the gene matches: 3. The germline V gene encodes CDR1 MGHRA and CDR2 YSYEKL. The sequence came from a female donor in good health, enrolled as a control in a pregnancy study. Sequenced here: CD8+ T cells from peripheral blood mononuclear cells, sampled in the first trimester of pregnancy. The chain couples TRBV4-1 to TRBJ1-1, with 8 bases lining up with TRBD1. The CDR3 is CASSQVGTGNTEAFF. CDR3 sequence (DNA): TGCGCCAGCAGCCAAGTGGGGACAGGTAACACTGAAGCTTTCTTT.